This T cell receptor beta chain is drawn from a study of blood T cell repertoires in COVID-19. In the study overall: Sample material is recorded as cDNA or gDNA derived from T cells, B-cell-depleted T cells, or PBMCs.

The CDR3 is 13 residues long. With V trimmed by 9 bases and J by 8 bases, 9 bases remained unmatched. The germline CDR1 and CDR2 sequences are LNHDA and SQIVND (reference sequence). The authors' processing: Estimates of nucleated cell counts were drawn from the amplification of reference gene primers. Sequencing was performed with immunoSEQ multiplex PCR; in TCRdb, only in-frame clones are kept and a portion is missing. V and J calls and clone size come straight from that table; D and trimming were deduced from the DNA. The sample carries roughly 250,000 clones, around 82% recorded once. This rearrangement joins TRBV19 to TRBJ1-2; 10 bases are shared with TRBD1. Sequenced input: peripheral blood. This TCR derives from a person aged 70 to 85 with COVID-19, enrolled during active disease. This CDR3 is CASTNGTGVGYTF. The CDR3 bases are TGTGCCAGCACCAACGGGACAGGGGTCGGCTACACCTTC.